This note documents a single TCR beta chain sequence. Its antigen is not known. A much larger clone lies a single base off, so this may be a read error. This specimen belongs to a study of tumor-infiltrating lymphocytes in primary liver carcinoma. Study context: Enrolled patients were male and female, aged 30 to 69 years.

The length of the CDR3 is 14 residues. In germline, CDR1 is LNHDA, CDR2 SQIVND (reference sequence). After removal of 3 bases from V and 1 base from J, the junction contained 1 base not matched to a gene. Total RNA and DNA came together from roughly 20-30 mg of bulk tissue without cell sorting. cDNA specific to TCR beta was made from approximately 0.55 ug of total RNA, with a constant-region primer employed for priming. Three nested multiplex PCR rounds of slightly modified ARM-PCR generated TCR beta libraries. Amplification in the first two PCR rounds was performed using TRBV1-TRBV30 forward primers and a C-beta reverse primer for about 10 cycles each. MiXCR, applied by TCRdb to the multiplex PCR reads, yields one record per CDR3 protein. The table lists some 22,000 distinct CDR3 sequences, 75% to 80% of them singletons, with 25% to 35% in the top ten. Findings of the study overall: About 7-24% of top clones, no more, were shared by all five regions. Between tumor regions, pairs overlapped more than tumor-adjacent and tumor-blood pairs did.

The receptor was isolated from a woman between 25 and 40 years old with primary liver carcinoma and hepatitis B virus infection. Material: liver tumor tissue from sampling region 5. As to subset: tumor region T5, tumor centre. The rearrangement links TRBV19 to TRBJ2-3; 7 bases fit TRBD1. This chain's CDR3 is CASSIGQGTDTQYF. DNA for the CDR3: TGTGCCAGTAGTATCGGACAGGGCACAGATACGCAGTATTTT. Drawing the rest from reference TRBV19 and TRBJ2-3, the complete variable domain is DGGITQSPKYLFRKEGQNVTLSCEQNLNHDAMYWYRQDPGQGLRLIYYSQIVNDFQKGDIAEGYSVSREKKESFPLTVTSAQKNPTAFYLCASSIGQGTDTQYFGPGTRLTVL.